This TCR beta chain was documented in a study of cytomegalovirus exposure and HLA in healthy donors (dated by TCRdb to the late 2010s). Looking at the study overall: In an earlier analysis of approximately 640 of the donors, approximately 300 Gb of sequence data and approximately 120 million unique TCR beta sequences from some 170 million T cells were reported. An early release covering just under 650 HLA-typed donors comprised about 320 gigabases of sequencing data and 65 million to 100 million unique TCR sequences. Of the 300 to 500 genotyped donors, 80% to 90% were placed in the genetic ancestry cluster associated with self-reported Caucasian donors. The study aimed to test whether signatures of past pathogen exposure could be identified by cataloging public T cell receptors. The study profiled the T cell repertoires of fewer than 850 subjects by immunosequencing and related them to cytomegalovirus serostatus. In addition to the first cohort of hundreds of subjects, a separate validation cohort of 120 different subjects was used. High-throughput TCR immunosequencing, statistical association of individual TCRs with disease status, and machine learning were combined to predict cytomegalovirus infection status. A later analysis re-examined previously published TCR beta repertoires from hundreds of donors and added high-resolution HLA genotyping to investigate patterns of TCR occurrence. The later analysis used no new phenotypic data to find candidate immune exposures, relying instead on TCR beta sequences and their occurrence across donors. To decide whether each TCR beta V gene segment behaved as functional or pseudogenic, an earlier analysis of 587 of the donors relied on high-throughput TCR beta sequencing. Alongside the repertoire data, information on donor age, sex, ethnicity and CMV serostatus was compiled. A later genetic analysis took genome-wide SNP genotypes for about three fifths of the 666 donors and used that subset as a discovery cohort. All discovery cohort repertoires had been generated using a single sequencing platform. Both class I and class II loci were covered by HLA typing, at four-digit resolution. Typing coverage differed by locus: A, B, C, DRB1 and DQB1 were typed in roughly 620-630 donors, DQA1 in approximately 520, DPA1 in some 610, and DPB1 in just under 490. A handful of DR-DQ haplotypes were handled as single units for association and clustering because linkage in the cohort was strong. Among 398 genotyped donors of the cohort, an average of around 240,000 unique TCR beta nucleotide sequences was sequenced per donor, of which roughly 17% were non-productive. Overall results and qualifications from the work: Strong co-occurrence of HLA alleles, especially DR and DQ, made assigning TCR associations to individual alleles difficult. In a later analysis, several top co-occurrence clusters were reported to appear linked to parvovirus B19, influenza, CMV and Epstein-Barr virus. Most TCR sequences were seen in very few donors, while some public TCRs were found in many individuals. Some IMGT-functional V segments, including TRBV6-2 and TRBV6-3, could not be distinguished by the 87-base-pair reads and were therefore excluded. The study listed around 160 TCR beta chains as associated with cytomegalovirus. Most CMV-associated TCR beta chains appeared to be HLA-restricted in a later analysis, and the HLA associations seemed to be driven largely by CMV exposure. In an earlier analysis of approximately 590 of the donors, most TCR beta V segments were observed in productive rearrangements about 90% or about 30% of the time, broadly matching IMGT annotations. A further reported finding was that TCR beta sequences accurately predicted the HLA-A and HLA-B alleles for most subjects in the first cohort. The sequencing pipeline was judged likely to have produced a cluster of highly shared sequence variants as a technical artifact. Linkage disequilibrium might explain the correlated functional status among segregating V segments, but an unknown experimental factor could not be ruled out. The classifier was reported to diagnose cytomegalovirus status with high specificity and sensitivity in both the original and validation cohorts. Because HLA typing was missing for some donors at each locus, association tests included only the typed subset. Fewer than 20 rarely observed V segments, including chromosome 9 orphons, were excluded from the earlier analysis of several hundred of the donors because counts were too low. In a later analysis, the rate of TCR association differed among HLA loci, with DRB1 alleles having the most associated TCRs and HLA-C alleles having the fewest. In a later analysis, around 17,000 TCR beta sequences were associated with specific HLA alleles at a false discovery rate of 0.05. A later genetic analysis associated a missense DCLRE1C variant with V-gene and J-gene trimming of TCR beta chains, and an independent cohort replicated the association. The cohort was sequenced for TCR beta chains only, and without alpha or paired-chain data the features that could be detected were limited. For the cohort, immune exposure information was limited to CMV serostatus. Compared with equally common non-associated chains, HLA-associated TCR beta chains in a later analysis were more clonally expanded and had lower generation probabilities. In vitro tests confirmed that a few of the cytomegalovirus-associated TCR beta chains recognize cytomegalovirus antigens. Presence/absence analyses assumed roughly uniform sequencing depth across donors, an assumption that may not hold. A later genetic analysis reported fewer N-insertions in productive TCRs among donors in an Asian-associated ancestry cluster than the approximately 700-donor mean. It was suggested by the authors that the approach could potentially be generalized to other disease states and immunological phenotypes.

The library came from the immunoSEQ multiplex PCR assay. A mixture of 60 forward primers for TCR Vbeta segments and 13 reverse primers for TCR Jbeta segments was used in the multiplex PCR. Amplification of the CDR3 region of rearranged TCR beta genes was performed with a multiplex PCR assay on genomic DNA. On the Illumina HiSeq System, the amplified TCR beta libraries were sequenced as 87-base-pair reads. The authors processed their data as follows. A later analysis counted some 74 million unique TCR beta chains across the 500 to 850 repertoires, and roughly 9.9 million of these chains were shared by at least two donors. Raw reads were error-corrected and collapsed into unique sequences by a nearest-neighbor algorithm in which closely related sequences were merged to remove PCR and sequencing errors. V, D and J gene segments were assigned by aligning CDR3 sequences to IMGT reference sequences. For a sequence to be retained, a match of at least six nucleotides was required to both a V gene segment and a J gene segment. Rearrangements were classified as productive when the CDR3 lacked stop codons and remained in frame with V and J, and all other rearrangements were classified as non-productive. Following IMGT convention, CDR3 was defined as the stretch from the second conserved V-encoded cysteine to the conserved J-encoded phenylalanine. Sequences without an unambiguous match to a single V gene segment were excluded from the earlier analysis of several hundred of the donors. In an earlier analysis of some 590 of the donors, a V segment was called functional when productive rearrangements were above 56.7%, and segregating when the standard deviation between donors exceeded 5%. A statistical classification framework was built to diagnose cytomegalovirus status from the catalog of TCR beta chain sequences. V and J gene assignment, in a later analysis, came from comparing TCR nucleotide sequences with IMGT/GENE-DB human TR gene sequences. A later analysis assigned CDR3 sequences and most-parsimonious VDJ recombination scenarios with the TCRdist pipeline. In a later analysis, each TCR beta chain was defined by its CDR3 amino acid sequence together with its V-gene family, and reads lacking a unique V-gene family were excluded. A later analysis removed 600 or so highly shared, low-generation-probability nucleotide sequences to deal with suspected cross-contamination and a sequencing artifact. For each public chain, a later analysis derived a clonal expansion index from normalized ranks of inferred template counts within each repertoire. In a later analysis, generation probabilities were computed using a VDJ recombination model fitted to out-of-frame rearrangements, and the results were checked against IGoR. Hypergeometric tests were used in a later analysis to score TCR-TCR, TCR-HLA and TCR-CMV co-occurrence, with a repertoire-size bias correction applied to the TCR pairs. In a later analysis, false discovery rates were estimated by permuting HLA or CMV assignments 20 times. A later analysis grouped co-occurring TCRs with DBSCAN, adding TCRdist sequence similarity when clustering within HLA-allele-positive subsets. For co-occurrence clustering, repertoires with fewer than 30,000 or more than 120,000 public chains were excluded, along with a handful of repertoires with anomalous nucleotide sharing. The clones in this table, taken by TCRdb from immuneACCESS, are in-frame only. Not every clone is retained; where verified, under half of the shortfall comes from an unresolved V gene, and the cause of the rest is unknown. For V, J and clone size, that table is used; D and trimming come from the DNA. Present in this sample are over 150,000 clones, 68% of which were seen just once. The ten largest clonotypes hold around 3% of the sample.

This clone has more than one count but fewer than ten. Its target antigen remains unknown. Base qualities are not provided; no much larger clone lies one nucleotide away. The junction shows trimming of 0 bases on V and 4 bases on J, plus 13 bases between the germline ends. The CDR3 goes from the cysteine to the phenylalanine over 15 residues. This entry keeps only the CDR3 DNA: 45 bases, framed from base 1. CDR1 and CDR2, looked up from the germline V gene, are LGHNA and YSLEER. The cohort consisted of hundreds of healthy bone marrow donors. All cohort members were sampled while nominally healthy, although unrecorded immune exposures were likely present. The donor was CMV seropositive and belonged to the group of 250 to 300 seropositive cohort members. Every donor gave a peripheral blood sample, and the peripheral blood mononuclear cells from that sample were used for TCR beta sequencing. Genomic DNA extraction from the blood cell samples was performed with the Qiagen DNeasy Blood Extraction Kit.

Sequences were obtained from PBMCs. Rearrangement joined TRBV4-3 to TRBJ2-7, and the D gene may be TRBD2, 6 bases matching. The sequence came from a woman between 35 and 50 years old in good health and CMV-seropositive. CDR3 reads: CASSQDKLGGYEQYF. The DNA reads as follows: TGCGCCAGCAGCCAAGATAAACTAGGAGGGTACGAGCAGTACTTC.